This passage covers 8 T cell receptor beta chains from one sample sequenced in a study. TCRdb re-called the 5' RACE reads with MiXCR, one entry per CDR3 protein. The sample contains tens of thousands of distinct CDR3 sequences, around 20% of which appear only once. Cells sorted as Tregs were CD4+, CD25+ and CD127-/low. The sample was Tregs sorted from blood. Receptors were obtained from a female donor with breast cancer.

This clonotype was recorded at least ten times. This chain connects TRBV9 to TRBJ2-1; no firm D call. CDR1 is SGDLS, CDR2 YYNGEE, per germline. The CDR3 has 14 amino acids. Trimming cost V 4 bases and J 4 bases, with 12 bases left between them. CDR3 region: CASSPASSYNEQFF. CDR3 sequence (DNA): TGTGCCAGCAGCCCGGCGTCATCGTACAATGAGCAGTTCTTC. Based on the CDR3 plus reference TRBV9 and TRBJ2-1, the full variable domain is DSGVTQTPKHLITATGQRVTLRCSPRSGDLSVYWYQQSLDQGLQFLIQYYNGEERAKGNILERFSAQQFPDLHSELNLSSLELGDSALYFCASSPASSYNEQFFGPGTRLTVL.

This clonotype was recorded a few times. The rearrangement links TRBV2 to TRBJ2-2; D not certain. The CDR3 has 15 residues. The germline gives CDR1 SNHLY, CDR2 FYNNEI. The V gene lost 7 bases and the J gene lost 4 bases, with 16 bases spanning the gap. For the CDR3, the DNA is TGTGCCAGCAACTTGCCCGGTCTGGGCACCGGGGAGCTGTTTTTT. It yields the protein CASNLPGLGTGELFF.

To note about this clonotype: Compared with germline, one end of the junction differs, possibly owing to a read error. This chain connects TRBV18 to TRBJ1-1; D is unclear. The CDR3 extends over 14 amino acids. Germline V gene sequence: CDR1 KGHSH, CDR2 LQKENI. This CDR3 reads CASSPPPRATETFF. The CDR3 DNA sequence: TGTGCCAGCTCACCACCGCCGCGGGCCACTGAAACTTTCTTT.

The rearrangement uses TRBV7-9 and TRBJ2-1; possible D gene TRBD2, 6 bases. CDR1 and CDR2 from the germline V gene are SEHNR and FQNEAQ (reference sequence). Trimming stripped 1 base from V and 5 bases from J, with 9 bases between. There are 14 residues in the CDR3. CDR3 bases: TGTGCCAGCAGCTTAGGACTAGGTGACAATGAGCAGTTCTTC. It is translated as CASSLGLGDNEQFF.

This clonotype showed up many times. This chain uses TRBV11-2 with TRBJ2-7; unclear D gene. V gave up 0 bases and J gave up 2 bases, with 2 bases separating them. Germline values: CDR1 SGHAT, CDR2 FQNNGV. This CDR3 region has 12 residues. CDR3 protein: CASSLETYEQYF. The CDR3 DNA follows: TGTGCCAGCAGCTTAGAGACCTACGAGCAGTACTTC.

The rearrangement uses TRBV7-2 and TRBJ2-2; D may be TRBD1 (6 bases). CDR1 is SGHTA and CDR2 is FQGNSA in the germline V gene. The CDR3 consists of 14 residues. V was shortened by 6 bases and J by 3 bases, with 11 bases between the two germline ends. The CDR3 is CASRLRGYTGELFF. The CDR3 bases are TGTGCCAGCAGGCTGAGGGGGTACACCGGGGAGCTGTTTTTT.

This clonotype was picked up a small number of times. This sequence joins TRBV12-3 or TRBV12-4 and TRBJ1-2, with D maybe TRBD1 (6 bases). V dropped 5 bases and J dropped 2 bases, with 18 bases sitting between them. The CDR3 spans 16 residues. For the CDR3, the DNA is TGTGCCAGCAGTCAAAAGGGTCAGGGGACGAACTATGGCTACACCTTC. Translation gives CASSQKGQGTNYGYTF.

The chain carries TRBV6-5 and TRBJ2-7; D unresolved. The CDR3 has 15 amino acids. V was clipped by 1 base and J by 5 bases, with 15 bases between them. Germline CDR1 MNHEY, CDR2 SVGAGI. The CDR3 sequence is CASSYLNPQTHEQYF. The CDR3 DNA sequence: TGTGCCAGCAGTTACTTAAACCCTCAAACGCACGAGCAGTACTTC.